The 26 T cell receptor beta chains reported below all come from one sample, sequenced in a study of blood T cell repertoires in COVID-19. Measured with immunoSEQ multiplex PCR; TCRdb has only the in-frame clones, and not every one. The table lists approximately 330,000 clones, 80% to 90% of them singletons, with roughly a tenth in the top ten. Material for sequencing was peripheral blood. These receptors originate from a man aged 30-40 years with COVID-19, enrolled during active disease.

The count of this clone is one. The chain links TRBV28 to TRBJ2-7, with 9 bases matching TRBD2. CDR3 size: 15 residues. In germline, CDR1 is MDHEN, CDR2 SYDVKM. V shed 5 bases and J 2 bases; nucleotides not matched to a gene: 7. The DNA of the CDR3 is TGTGCCAGCAGTACCGGGGCTAGCGGGACCTACGAGCAGTACTTC. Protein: CASSTGASGTYEQYF.

The chain's CDR3 is CASTRWAGSETQYF. DNA for the CDR3: TGTGCCAGCACCAGATGGGCGGGATCAGAGACCCAGTACTTC. V and J are TRBV27 and TRBJ2-5; D possibly corresponds to TRBD2 (6 bases). Trimming stripped 7 bases from V and 4 bases from J, with 16 bases between. The CDR3 covers 14 residues. Germline CDR1 reads MNHEY; CDR2 reads SMNVEV (reference sequence).

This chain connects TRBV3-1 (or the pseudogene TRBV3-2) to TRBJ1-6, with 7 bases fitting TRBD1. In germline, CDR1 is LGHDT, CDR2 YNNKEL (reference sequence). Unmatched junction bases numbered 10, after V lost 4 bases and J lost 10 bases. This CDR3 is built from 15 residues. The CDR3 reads CASSPNTGEGSPLHF. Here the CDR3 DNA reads TGTGCCAGCAGCCCAAATACAGGGGAAGGATCACCCCTCCACTTT.

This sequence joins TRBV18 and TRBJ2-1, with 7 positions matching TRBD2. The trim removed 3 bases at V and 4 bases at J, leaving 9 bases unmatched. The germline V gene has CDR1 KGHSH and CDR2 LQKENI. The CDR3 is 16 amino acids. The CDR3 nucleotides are TGTGCCAGCTCACCCTTCTCGAGGGAGGGGTACAATGAGCAGTTCTTC. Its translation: CASSPFSREGYNEQFF.

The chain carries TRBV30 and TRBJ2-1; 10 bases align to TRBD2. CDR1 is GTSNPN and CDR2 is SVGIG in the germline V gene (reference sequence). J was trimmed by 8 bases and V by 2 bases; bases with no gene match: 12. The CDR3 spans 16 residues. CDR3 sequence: CAWSRGTSARADEQFF. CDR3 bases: TGTGCCTGGAGTAGAGGGACTAGCGCCCGGGCCGATGAGCAGTTCTTC.

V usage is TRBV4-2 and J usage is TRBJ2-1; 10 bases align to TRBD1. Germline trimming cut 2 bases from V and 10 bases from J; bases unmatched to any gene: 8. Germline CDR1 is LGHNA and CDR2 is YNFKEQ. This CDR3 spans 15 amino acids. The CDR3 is CASSQPGQGWPEQFF. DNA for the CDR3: TGTGCCAGCAGCCAACCGGGACAGGGGTGGCCCGAGCAGTTCTTC.

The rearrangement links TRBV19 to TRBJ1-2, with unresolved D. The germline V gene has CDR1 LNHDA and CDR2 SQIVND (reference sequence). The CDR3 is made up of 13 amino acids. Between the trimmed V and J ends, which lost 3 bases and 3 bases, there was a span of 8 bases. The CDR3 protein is CASSMAGDYGYTF. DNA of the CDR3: TGTGCCAGTAGTATGGCGGGAGACTATGGCTACACCTTC.

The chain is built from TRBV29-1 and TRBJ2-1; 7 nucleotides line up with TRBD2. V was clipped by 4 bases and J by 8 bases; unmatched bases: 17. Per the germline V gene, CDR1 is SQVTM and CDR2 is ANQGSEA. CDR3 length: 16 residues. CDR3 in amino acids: CSVGPLLANSRDEQFF. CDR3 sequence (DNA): TGCAGCGTTGGACCGCTACTAGCGAACAGTAGAGATGAGCAGTTCTTC.

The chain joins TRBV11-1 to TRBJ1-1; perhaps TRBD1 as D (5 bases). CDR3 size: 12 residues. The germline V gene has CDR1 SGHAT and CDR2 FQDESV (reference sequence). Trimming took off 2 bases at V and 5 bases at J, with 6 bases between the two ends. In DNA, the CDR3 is TGTGCCAGCAGCTTACAGGGAACTGAAGCTTTCTTT. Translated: CASSLQGTEAFF.

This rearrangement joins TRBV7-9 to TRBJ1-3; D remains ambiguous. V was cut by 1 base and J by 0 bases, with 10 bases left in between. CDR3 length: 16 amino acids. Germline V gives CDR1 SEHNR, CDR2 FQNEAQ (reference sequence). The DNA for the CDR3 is TGTGCCAGCAGCTTAGGCGCCTCCTACTCTGGAAACACCATATATTTT. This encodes CASSLGASYSGNTIYF. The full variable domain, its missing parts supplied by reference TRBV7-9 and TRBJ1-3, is DTGVSQNPRHKITKRGQNVTFRCDPISEHNRLYWYRQTLGQGPEFLTYFQNEAQLEKSRLLSDRFSAERPKGSFSTLEIQRTEQGDSAMYLCASSLGASYSGNTIYFGEGSWLTVV.

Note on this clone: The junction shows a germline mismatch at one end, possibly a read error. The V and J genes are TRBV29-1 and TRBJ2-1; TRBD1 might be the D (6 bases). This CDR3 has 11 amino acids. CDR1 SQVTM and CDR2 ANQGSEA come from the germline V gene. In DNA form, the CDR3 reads TGCAGCGTTGAAAGGGGGAATGGGCAGTTCTTC. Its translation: CSVERGNGQFF.

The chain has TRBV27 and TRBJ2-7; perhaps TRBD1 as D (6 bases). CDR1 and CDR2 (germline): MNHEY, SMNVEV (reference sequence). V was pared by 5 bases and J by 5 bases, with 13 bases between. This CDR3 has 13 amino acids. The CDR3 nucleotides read TGTGCCAGCAGTCTCCGTGAGGGGGACGAGCAGTACTTC. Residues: CASSLREGDEQYF.

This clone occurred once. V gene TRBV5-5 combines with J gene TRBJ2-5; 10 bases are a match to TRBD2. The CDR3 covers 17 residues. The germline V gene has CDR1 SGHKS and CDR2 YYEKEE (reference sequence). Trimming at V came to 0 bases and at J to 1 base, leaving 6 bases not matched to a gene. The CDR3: CASSLGLAGGPQETQYF. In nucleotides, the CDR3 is TGTGCCAGCAGCTTGGGTTTAGCGGGAGGCCCCCAAGAGACCCAGTACTTC.

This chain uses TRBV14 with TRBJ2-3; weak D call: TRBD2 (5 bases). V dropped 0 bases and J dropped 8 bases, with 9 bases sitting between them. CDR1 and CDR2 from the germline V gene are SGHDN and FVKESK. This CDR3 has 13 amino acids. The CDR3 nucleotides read TGTGCCAGCAGCCAAGATTGGGCGGGTACGCAGTATTTT. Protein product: CASSQDWAGTQYF.

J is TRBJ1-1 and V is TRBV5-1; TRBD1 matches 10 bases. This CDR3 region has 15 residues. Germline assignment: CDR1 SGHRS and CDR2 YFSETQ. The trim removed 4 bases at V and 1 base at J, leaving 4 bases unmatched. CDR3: CASSLRTGGNTEAFF. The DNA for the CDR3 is TGCGCCAGCAGCCTACGGACAGGGGGGAACACTGAAGCTTTCTTT.

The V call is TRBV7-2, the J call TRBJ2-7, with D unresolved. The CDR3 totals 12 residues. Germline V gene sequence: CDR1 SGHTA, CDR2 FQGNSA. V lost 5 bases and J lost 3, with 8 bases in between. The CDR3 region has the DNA TGTGCCAGCAGCCCCCGTAGCTACGAGCAGTACTTC. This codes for CASSPRSYEQYF.

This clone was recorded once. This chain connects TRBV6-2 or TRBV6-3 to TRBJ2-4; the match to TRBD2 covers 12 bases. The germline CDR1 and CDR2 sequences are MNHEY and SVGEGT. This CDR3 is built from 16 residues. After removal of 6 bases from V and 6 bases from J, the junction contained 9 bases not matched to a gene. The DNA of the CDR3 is TGTGCCAGCAGCCTCCTACCTAGCGGGGGGGCAAACATTCAGTACTTC. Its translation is CASSLLPSGGANIQYF.

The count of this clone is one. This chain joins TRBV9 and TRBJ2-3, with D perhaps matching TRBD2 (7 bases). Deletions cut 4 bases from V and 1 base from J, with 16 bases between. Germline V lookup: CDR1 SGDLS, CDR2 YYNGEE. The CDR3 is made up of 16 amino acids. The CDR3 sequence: CASSPQGGGRTDTQYF. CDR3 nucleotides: TGTGCCAGCAGCCCTCAAGGGGGGGGGCGCACAGATACGCAGTATTTT.

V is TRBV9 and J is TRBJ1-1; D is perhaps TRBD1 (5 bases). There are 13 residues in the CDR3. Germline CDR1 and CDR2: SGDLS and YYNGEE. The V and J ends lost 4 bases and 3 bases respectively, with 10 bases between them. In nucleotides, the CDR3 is TGTGCCAGCAGCAGGGGTAAAGACACTGAAGCTTTCTTT. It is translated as CASSRGKDTEAFF.

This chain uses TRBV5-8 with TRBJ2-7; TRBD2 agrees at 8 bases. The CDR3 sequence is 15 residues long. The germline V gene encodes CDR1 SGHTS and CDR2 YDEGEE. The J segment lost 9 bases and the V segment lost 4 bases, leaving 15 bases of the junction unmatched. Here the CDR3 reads CASSRTTGTRLGQYF. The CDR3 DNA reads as TGTGCCAGCAGCCGGACGACCGGGACTAGGCTGGGGCAGTACTTC. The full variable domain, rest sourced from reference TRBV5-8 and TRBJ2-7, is EAGVTQSPTHLIKTRGQQATLRCSPISGHTSVYWYQQALGLGLQFLLWYDEGEERNRGNFPPRFSGRQFPNYSSELNVNALELEDSALYLCASSRTTGTRLGQYFGPGTRLTVT.

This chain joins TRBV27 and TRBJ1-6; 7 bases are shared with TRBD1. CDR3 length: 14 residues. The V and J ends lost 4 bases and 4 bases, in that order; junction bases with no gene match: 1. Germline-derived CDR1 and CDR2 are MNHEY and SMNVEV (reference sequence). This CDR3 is CASSSGQYNSPLHF. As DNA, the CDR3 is TGTGCCAGCAGTTCGGGACAGTATAATTCACCCCTCCACTTT.

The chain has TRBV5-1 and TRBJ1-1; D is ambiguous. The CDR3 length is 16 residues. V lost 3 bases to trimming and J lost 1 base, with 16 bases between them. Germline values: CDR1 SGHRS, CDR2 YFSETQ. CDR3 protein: CASSSNPGIKNTEAFF. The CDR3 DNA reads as TGCGCCAGCAGCTCTAACCCAGGAATAAAGAACACTGAAGCTTTCTTT.

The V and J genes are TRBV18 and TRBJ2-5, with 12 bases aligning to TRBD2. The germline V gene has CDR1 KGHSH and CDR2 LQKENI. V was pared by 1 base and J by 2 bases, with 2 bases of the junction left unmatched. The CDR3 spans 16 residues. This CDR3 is CASSPRTSGAQETQYF. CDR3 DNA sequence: TGTGCCAGCTCACCACGGACTAGCGGGGCTCAAGAGACCCAGTACTTC.

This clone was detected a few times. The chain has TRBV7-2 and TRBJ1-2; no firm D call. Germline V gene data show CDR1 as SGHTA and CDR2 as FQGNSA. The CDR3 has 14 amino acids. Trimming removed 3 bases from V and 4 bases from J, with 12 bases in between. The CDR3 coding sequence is TGTGCCAGCAGCTTCTCAGGATTTTCCTATGGCTACACCTTC. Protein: CASSFSGFSYGYTF.

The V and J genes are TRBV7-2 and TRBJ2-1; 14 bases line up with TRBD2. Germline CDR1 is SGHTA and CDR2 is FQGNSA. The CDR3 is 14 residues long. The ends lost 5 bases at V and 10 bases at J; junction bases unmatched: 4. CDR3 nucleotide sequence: TGTGCCAGCAGCCTGGGACTAGCGGGAGTGGAGCAGTTCTTC. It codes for CASSLGLAGVEQFF.

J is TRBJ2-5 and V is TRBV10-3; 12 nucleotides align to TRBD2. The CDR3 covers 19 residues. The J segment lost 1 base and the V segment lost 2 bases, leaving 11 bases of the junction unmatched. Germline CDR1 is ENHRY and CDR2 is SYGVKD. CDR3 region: CAISEGLAGGYRGQETQYF. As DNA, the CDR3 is TGTGCCATCAGTGAGGGGCTAGCGGGAGGGTATCGGGGCCAAGAGACCCAGTACTTC.